One and the same sample provided the 19 T cell receptor beta chains below, sequenced in a study of metastatic and nonmetastatic thyroid tumors. Through MiXCR, TCRdb re-clonotyped the PCR reads. The sample lists about 60,000 clones, 15% to 20% occurring once. Thyroid surgery was performed in patients who had received no treatment beforehand. The specimen sequenced was blood. The receptors were sampled from a male donor with papillary thyroid cancer or a benign thyroid nodule (not recorded which). Some clones in this sample may be carry-over from other donors' samples.

This clone came up many times. The V call is TRBV6-1, the J call TRBJ1-2, with 7 bases aligning to TRBD1. V shed 7 bases, J shed 5 bases, and the junction held 4 bases outside the gene matches. The CDR3 spans 12 residues. Germline CDR1 and CDR2: MNHNS and SASEGT. The CDR3 DNA reads as TGTGCCAGCACGTCGACAGGGTATGGCTACACCTTC. Translation gives CASTSTGYGYTF.

As concerns this clone: A read error is possible here, since a much larger clone lies one base away. The rearrangement joins TRBV5-6 to TRBJ2-1; D is unresolved. The CDR3 loop spans 13 amino acids. CDR1 and CDR2 from the germline V gene are SGHDT and YYEEEE. V was pared by 0 bases and J by 6 bases, with 7 bases between. DNA of the CDR3: TGTGCCAGCAGCTTGGGCAGCACCAATGAGCAGTTCTTC. This encodes CASSLGSTNEQFF.

This clone was picked up many times. V is TRBV7-9 and J is TRBJ2-7; D is undetermined. This CDR3 has 14 amino acids. Trimming cost V 4 bases and J 4 bases, with 14 bases left between them. In germline, CDR1 is SEHNR, CDR2 FQNEAQ (reference sequence). The CDR3 DNA follows: TGTGCCAGCAGCTATGAGCTGCGGTGGTACGAGCAGTACTTC. It specifies CASSYELRWYEQYF.

There are many counts of this clone. Germline is not matched at one junction end, which may reflect a read error. The genes are TRBV20-1 and TRBJ2-1; 11 nucleotides agree with TRBD1. The CDR3 extends over 15 amino acids. The germline V gene encodes CDR1 DFQATT and CDR2 SNEGSKA (reference sequence). The DNA of the CDR3 is TGCAGTGCTGGAGAGGACAGGGGGCTCTACAATGAGCAGTTCTTC. This sequence encodes CSAGEDRGLYNEQFF.

Many counts were recorded for this clone. This chain joins TRBV14 and TRBJ1-6, with TRBD1 as a possible D gene (5 bases). This CDR3 is built from 16 residues. The germline V and J ends were trimmed by 1 base and 4 bases, with 11 bases remaining between them. Germline V lookup: CDR1 SGHDN, CDR2 FVKESK. The CDR3 region has the DNA TGTGCCAGCAGCCAAGGAGGGGTTCGGTATAATTCACCCCTCCACTTT. Translation gives CASSQGGVRYNSPLHF. The full variable domain, completed using reference TRBV14 and TRBJ1-6, is EAGVTQFPSHSVIEKGQTVTLRCDPISGHDNLYWYRRVMGKEIKFLLHFVKESKQDESGMPNNRFLAERTGGTYSTLKVQPAELEDSGVYFCASSQGGVRYNSPLHFGNGTRLTVT.

This clone was seen at least ten times. This chain uses TRBV12-5 with TRBJ2-3; the match to TRBD1 covers 7 bases. CDR3 length: 16 residues. Germline values: CDR1 LGHNT, CDR2 FRNRAP. V was pared by 1 base and J by 1 base, with 5 bases of the junction left unmatched. The CDR3 is CASGLGTGPGTDTQYF. In DNA form, the CDR3 reads TGTGCTAGTGGTTTGGGGACAGGCCCTGGCACAGATACGCAGTATTTT.

This clone was seen repeatedly, ten times or more. This may be a read error: a much more frequent sequence differs by one nucleotide. This rearrangement joins TRBV6-1 to TRBJ1-1; D is ambiguous. V was clipped by 7 bases and J by 1 base, with 10 bases between them. The CDR3 totals 13 residues. Germline V gives CDR1 MNHNS, CDR2 SASEGT. CDR3 loop: CASNQSRNTEAFF. The CDR3 bases are TGTGCCAGCAACCAGTCAAGGAACACTGAAGCTTTCTTT.

In its sample, this clone was seen many times. The rearrangement joins TRBV12-3 or TRBV12-4 to TRBJ2-5, with TRBD2 matching over 12 bases. After removal of 6 bases from V and 6 bases from J, the junction contained 5 bases not matched to a gene. The CDR3 totals 14 residues. The CDR3 spells CASRSTSGSQTQYF. CDR3 nucleotide sequence: TGTGCCAGCAGATCGACTAGCGGGAGCCAGACCCAGTACTTC.

This clone was observed at least ten times. V gene TRBV7-9 combines with J gene TRBJ2-5; D call uncertain. Germline loops: CDR1 SEHNR, CDR2 FQNEAQ (reference sequence). V was shortened by 6 bases and J by 4 bases, with 12 bases between the two germline ends. The CDR3 runs to 13 residues. The CDR3 DNA follows: TGTGCCAGCAGTCCTAGTGGGTCAGAGACCCAGTACTTC. It translates to CASSPSGSETQYF.

This clone was seen only a few times. The rearrangement joins TRBV6-6 to TRBJ1-2, with D unresolved. Germline assignment: CDR1 MNHNY and CDR2 SVGAGI (reference sequence). The V and J ends lost 4 bases and 11 bases respectively, with 29 bases between them. This CDR3 comprises 17 residues. The CDR3 nucleotides are TGTGCCAGCAGTTCCCCCACTTGGGCCCAAAGGGCGGCTGGATACACCTTC. Translation: CASSSPTWAQRAAGYTF.

In this sample, this clone turned up many times. Being one base from a much bigger clone, this may be a read error. V is TRBV2 and J is TRBJ1-3, with D possibly being TRBD1 (6 bases). V dropped 8 bases and J dropped 0 bases, with 14 bases sitting between them. Germline V lookup: CDR1 SNHLY, CDR2 FYNNEI. This CDR3 has 15 residues. CDR3 coding DNA: TGTGCCAGCGGGGGGGACACCCTCTCTGGAAACACCATATATTTT. Translation: CASGGDTLSGNTIYF.

The chain combines TRBV24-1 with TRBJ2-3; the D gene is possibly TRBD1 (6 bases). The germline V gene has CDR1 KGHDR and CDR2 SFDVKD. The CDR3 consists of 16 residues. V was pared by 3 bases and J by 3 bases, with 15 bases between. The CDR3 sequence: CATSDTVTGETDTQYF. As DNA, the CDR3 is TGTGCCACCAGTGATACCGTGACAGGTGAAACAGATACGCAGTATTTT.

Comment on this clone: This may come from a read error, since a much larger clone is one base off. The rearrangement links TRBV20-1 to TRBJ2-1; 12 positions agree with TRBD2. Per germline, CDR1 DFQATT and CDR2 SNEGSKA (reference sequence). The CDR3 is made up of 14 amino acids. V was pared by 5 bases and J by 8 bases, with 7 bases of the junction left unmatched. The CDR3 spells CSADSGTSGYEQFF. CDR3 nucleotides: TGCAGTGCTGACTCCGGGACTAGCGGGTATGAGCAGTTCTTC.

J is TRBJ1-2 and V is TRBV18; 7 bases agree with TRBD1. Per germline, CDR1 KGHSH and CDR2 LQKENI. CDR3 length: 15 residues. V lost 5 bases to trimming and J lost 1 base; unmatched junction nucleotides: 7. CDR3 in DNA: TGTGCCAGCTCATCCGGGACAGACCTTAACTATGGCTACACCTTC. This codes for CASSSGTDLNYGYTF.

The V and J genes are TRBV6-1 and TRBJ1-1, with 7 bases matching TRBD1. The CDR3 consists of 16 residues. In germline, CDR1 is MNHNS, CDR2 SASEGT. V lost 5 bases to trimming and J lost 1 base; unmatched junction nucleotides: 10. In DNA, the CDR3 is TGTGCCAGCAGTTCAAATGGACAGGAAGGGAACACTGAAGCTTTCTTT. Protein product: CASSSNGQEGNTEAFF.

This clone came up many times. The chain joins TRBV18 to TRBJ1-2; D is possibly TRBD1 (5 bases). V lost 3 bases, J lost 8 bases, and 13 bases lay in between. CDR1 KGHSH and CDR2 LQKENI come from the germline V gene. There are 13 residues in the CDR3. Here the CDR3 DNA reads TGTGCCAGCTCACCCGAGCAGGGACTCGGCTACACCTTC. It is translated as CASSPEQGLGYTF.

This clone was counted ten times or more. The chain has TRBV6-1 and TRBJ1-2; D perhaps matches TRBD1 (6 bases). Between the trimmed V and J ends, which lost 5 bases and 4 bases, there was a span of 17 bases. Germline CDR1 reads MNHNS; CDR2 reads SASEGT. The CDR3 sequence is 15 residues long. In DNA form, the CDR3 reads TGTGCCAGCAGTCCCCGGGGAGGGGGAAGCTATGGCTACACCTTC. It translates to CASSPRGGGSYGYTF.

In the case of this clone: This may stem from a read error, because a much larger clone lies one nucleotide away. The chain carries TRBV18 and TRBJ1-1; D remains unclear. Germline V gives CDR1 KGHSH, CDR2 LQKENI. The CDR3 spans 13 residues. The CDR3 region has the DNA TGTGTCAGCTCCCGAAATCGGAACACTGAAGCTTTCTTT. This encodes CVSSRNRNTEAFF.

This clone was seen many times. The chain is built from TRBV10-1 and TRBJ1-1; 7 nucleotides agree with TRBD1. The ends lost 2 bases at V and 8 bases at J; junction bases unmatched: 5. Germline CDR1 and CDR2: WNHNN and SYGVQD (reference sequence). The CDR3 has 13 amino acids. The CDR3 protein is CASSEGDRGEAFF. The CDR3 nucleotides are TGCGCCAGCAGTGAGGGGGACAGAGGAGAAGCTTTCTTT.